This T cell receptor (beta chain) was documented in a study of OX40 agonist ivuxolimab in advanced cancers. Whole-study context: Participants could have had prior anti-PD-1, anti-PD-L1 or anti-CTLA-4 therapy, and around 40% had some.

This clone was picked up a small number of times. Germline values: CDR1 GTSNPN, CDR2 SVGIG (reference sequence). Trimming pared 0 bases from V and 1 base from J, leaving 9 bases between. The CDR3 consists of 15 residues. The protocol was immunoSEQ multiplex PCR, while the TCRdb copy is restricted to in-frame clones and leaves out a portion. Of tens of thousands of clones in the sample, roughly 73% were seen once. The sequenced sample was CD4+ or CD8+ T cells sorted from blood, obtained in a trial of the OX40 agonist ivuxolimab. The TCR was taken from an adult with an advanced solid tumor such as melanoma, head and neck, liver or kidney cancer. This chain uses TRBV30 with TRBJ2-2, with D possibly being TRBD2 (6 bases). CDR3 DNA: TGTGCCTGGAGTGTTGGGGGGATGAACACCGGGGAGCTGTTTTTT. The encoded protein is CAWSVGGMNTGELFF.